This TCR beta chain was documented in a study of blood T cell repertoires in COVID-19. Background on the study: Nucleic acid was either cDNA or gDNA, and it came from T cells, B-cell-depleted T cells, or PBMCs.

This clone was seen only a few times. Profiling relied on immunoSEQ multiplex PCR, and the TCRdb table lists in-frame clones only, not all of them. Of over 300,000 clones in the sample, 90% were seen once. CDR3 length: 14 residues. Trimming left V 1 base short and J 4 bases short, with 11 bases between. CDR1 and CDR2 from the germline V gene are SGHRS and YFSETQ. Sequenced material: peripheral blood. The J gene is TRBJ1-1, the V gene TRBV5-1; D remains ambiguous. The clonotype originates from a man younger than 35 with active or convalescent COVID-19. The CDR3 spells CASSLHGVGTEAFF. CDR3 in DNA: TGCGCCAGCAGCTTGCACGGAGTCGGCACTGAAGCTTTCTTT.